What follows are 24 T cell receptor beta chains derived from one specimen sequenced in a study of CD8+ T cells in alopecia areata. Treatment given: oral pan-JAK inhibitor, 5-10 mg twice daily. It was cDNA, reverse transcribed from extracted RNA, that served as the sequencing template. Here immunoSEQ multiplex PCR was the method, and the copy in TCRdb shows in-frame clones only, minus some. The repertoire has fewer than 200,000 clones, approximately 52% of them found once; the top ten carry roughly 17%. The sample here was CD4+ T cells sorted from blood, taken at roughly week 55, from a patient treated with tofacitinib. The receptors stem from a human donor with alopecia areata.

This chain joins TRBV5-6 and TRBJ2-7, with D possibly matching TRBD2 (5 bases). Trimming shortened V by 4 bases and J by 7 bases, and 9 bases separated the two germline ends. This CDR3 has 11 residues. Germline CDR1 and CDR2: SGHDT and YYEEEE. The CDR3 DNA sequence: TGTGCCAGCAGCGCTCGGAGGGAGCAGTACTTC. Amino acid sequence: CASSARREQYF.

In this sample, this clone turned up a few times. The chain employs TRBV29-1 and TRBJ2-7; TRBD1 or TRBD2 may be the D gene (5 bases each). The CDR3 loop spans 13 amino acids. V was shortened by 3 bases and J by 2 bases, with 11 bases between the two germline ends. Germline CDR1 and CDR2: SQVTM and ANQGSEA. The CDR3 coding sequence is TGCAGCGTTGAGGACACCGGGACCTACGAGCAGTACTTC. Translating gives CSVEDTGTYEQYF.

The chain carries TRBV5-1 and TRBJ2-5, with 8 bases identical to TRBD2. With V trimmed by 5 bases and J by 4 bases, 7 bases remained unmatched. The CDR3 consists of 14 residues. In germline, CDR1 is SGHRS, CDR2 YFSETQ. The DNA of the CDR3 is TGCGCCAGCAGACCGACTAGCGAGAGAGAGACCCAGTACTTC. Translating it yields CASRPTSERETQYF.

This chain connects TRBV30 to TRBJ1-2; D call uncertain. The CDR3 has 13 residues. Germline V gene data show CDR1 as GTSNPN and CDR2 as SVGIG (reference sequence). Trimming shortened V by 2 bases and J by 3 bases, and 10 bases separated the two germline ends. CDR3 bases: TGTGCCTGGAGTTTGGGCGTGGACTATGGCTACACCTTC. It is translated as CAWSLGVDYGYTF.

The rearrangement uses TRBV4-1 and TRBJ2-3; the D is unclear. Trimming cost V 0 bases and J 4 bases, with 5 bases left between them. This CDR3 is 13 amino acids long. Germline V gene lookup returns CDR1 MGHRA and CDR2 YSYEKL. DNA for the CDR3: TGCGCCAGCAGCCAAGATTGGGCAGATACGCAGTATTTT. The encoded protein is CASSQDWADTQYF.

This clone was seen only a few times. This probably arose from a read error, given a far larger clone one base away. The chain carries TRBV5-6 and TRBJ2-1; 8 bases match TRBD2. The V gene's germline CDR1 is SGHDT and CDR2 YYEEEE. The CDR3 covers 16 residues. Trimming cost V 4 bases and J 8 bases; bases outside gene matches: 14. The CDR3 DNA reads TGTGCCAGCAGCCCAATAGGCGGGGGGATTGACTATGAGCAGTTCTTC. Protein product: CASSPIGGGIDYEQFF.

The chain is built from TRBV6-1 and TRBJ1-6, with D hard to call. The CDR3 contains 14 residues. The germline CDR1 and CDR2 sequences are MNHNS and SASEGT. V shed 0 bases and J shed 7 bases, with 7 bases lying between them. The DNA for the CDR3 is TGTGCCAGCAGTGAAGCGGGTTTGAATTCACCCCTCCACTTT. Amino acids: CASSEAGLNSPLHF.

This chain links TRBV11-3 with TRBJ2-5, with D unclear. Germline CDR1 and CDR2: SGHNT and YENEEA. This CDR3 has 11 residues. Trimming cost V 4 bases and J 3 bases, with 3 bases left between them. This CDR3 reads CASSSKETQYF. The DNA of the CDR3 is TGTGCCAGCAGCTCAAAAGAGACCCAGTACTTC.

A single count supports this clone. CDR3 in amino acids: CSVEYLAEQFF. In DNA form, the CDR3 reads TGCAGCGTTGAATATTTGGCAGAGCAGTTCTTC. V is TRBV29-1 and J is TRBJ2-1; D not resolved. Between the trimmed V and J ends, which lost 2 bases and 10 bases, there was a span of 9 bases. Looked up from germline, CDR1 is SQVTM and CDR2 is ANQGSEA. The CDR3 extends over 11 amino acids.

The chain carries TRBV10-3 and TRBJ1-2; D not resolved. V lost 3 bases to trimming and J lost 4 bases, with 6 bases between them. Germline V lookup: CDR1 ENHRY, CDR2 SYGVKD. This CDR3 has 12 amino acids. CDR3 DNA: TGTGCCATCAGTGACCGCGCCTATGGCTACACCTTC. This translates into CAISDRAYGYTF.

This clone was detected only once. V and J are TRBV4-2 and TRBJ2-6; D remains unclear. The V and J ends lost 1 base and 4 bases respectively, with 5 bases between them. The CDR3 has 14 residues. Germline CDR1 reads LGHNA; CDR2 reads YNFKEQ. CDR3 region: CASSQVGGANVLTF. Written as DNA, the CDR3 is TGTGCCAGCAGCCAAGTGGGCGGGGCCAACGTCCTGACTTTC.

V usage is TRBV6-6 and J usage is TRBJ2-4; tentatively, D is TRBD1 (6 bases). Germline CDR1 reads MNHNY; CDR2 reads SVGAGI (reference sequence). CDR3 length equals 15 residues. V was clipped by 6 bases and J by 0 bases, with 12 bases between them. CDR3 residues: CASRQGVLAKNIQYF. CDR3 nucleotides: TGTGCCAGCAGACAGGGAGTCCTAGCCAAAAACATTCAGTACTTC.

The sample holds a few counts of this clone. The rearrangement links TRBV7-9 to TRBJ2-3, with 11 nucleotides matching TRBD1. The CDR3 sequence is 16 residues long. Germline CDR1 SEHNR, CDR2 FQNEAQ (reference sequence). The J segment lost 0 bases and the V segment lost 5 bases, leaving 4 bases of the junction unmatched. CDR3 DNA: TGTGCCAGCAGCCAAGGACAGGGGGCTAGCACAGATACGCAGTATTTT. Translating it yields CASSQGQGASTDTQYF.

This clone was seen a single time. This chain connects TRBV6-6 to TRBJ1-2, with D unclear. The V end lost 6 bases, the J end lost 6 bases, and 14 bases lay between the germline ends. CDR3 length: 13 amino acids. The germline V gene has CDR1 MNHNY and CDR2 SVGAGI (reference sequence). The chain's CDR3 is CASRHRGYHGYTF. For the CDR3, the DNA is TGTGCCAGCAGACACCGGGGATACCATGGCTACACCTTC.

In nucleotides, the CDR3 is TGCGCCAGCAGTCAATCGACAGGGTCCTACAATGAGCAGTTCTTC. Protein: CASSQSTGSYNEQFF. V and J are TRBV23-1 and TRBJ2-1; TRBD1 aligns across 7 bases. TRBV23-1 carries the ORF label, with uncertain function. This CDR3 is built from 15 residues. Trimming took 0 bases from V and 1 from J; bases not matched to a gene: 0.

Only one count was recorded for this clone. The gene calls are TRBV30 and TRBJ2-7, with no clear D. Trimming took off 1 base at V and 3 bases at J, with 16 bases between the two ends. Germline V gene lookup returns CDR1 GTSNPN and CDR2 SVGIG (reference sequence). The CDR3 is made up of 15 amino acids. The CDR3 reads CAWSDPPRAVYEQYF. The CDR3, as DNA: TGTGCCTGGAGTGATCCTCCGCGAGCCGTCTACGAGCAGTACTTC.

The chain carries TRBV29-1 and TRBJ2-1; D call uncertain. Germline V gene lookup returns CDR1 SQVTM and CDR2 ANQGSEA. V lost 6 bases, J lost 0 bases, and 12 bases lay in between. The CDR3 totals 14 residues. This chain's CDR3 is CSVAPLDSYNEQFF. DNA for the CDR3: TGCAGCGTGGCCCCCTTGGACTCCTACAATGAGCAGTTCTTC.

This clone has a single count. The CDR3 DNA reads as TGCGCCAGCAGTGGGCAGGAGAACGAAGCTTTCTTT. It codes for CASSGQENEAFF. V and J are TRBV5-1 and TRBJ1-1; D gene uncertain. The CDR3 runs 12 residues. The germline V gene encodes CDR1 SGHRS and CDR2 YFSETQ. With 5 bases removed from V and 8 bases from J, the gap between germline ends came to 13 bases.

The chain has TRBV2 and TRBJ1-5; D ambiguous. Germline V gene sequence: CDR1 SNHLY, CDR2 FYNNEI. CDR3 length: 14 amino acids. The germline V and J ends were trimmed by 3 bases and 0 bases, with 6 bases remaining between them. DNA of the CDR3: TGTGCCAGCAGTGATATGGGTAGCAATCAGCCCCAGCATTTT. It encodes CASSDMGSNQPQHF.

This clone was counted only a few times. The chain links TRBV9 to TRBJ1-1, with D unclear. The CDR3 runs 14 residues. The germline CDR1 and CDR2 sequences are SGDLS and YYNGEE. The V end lost 0 bases, the J end lost 1 base, and 7 bases lay between the germline ends. As DNA, the CDR3 is TGTGCCAGCAGCGTAGTCCCAGGGAACACTGAAGCTTTCTTT. As protein: CASSVVPGNTEAFF.

The chain links TRBV11-1 to TRBJ2-1, with a possible D match to TRBD2 (6 bases). Trimming took off 5 bases at V and 9 bases at J, with 20 bases between the two ends. Germline V lookup: CDR1 SGHAT, CDR2 FQDESV (reference sequence). The length of the CDR3 is 15 residues. CDR3 sequence: CASSRPQGLGSEQFF. CDR3 nucleotides: TGTGCCAGCAGCCGTCCCCAGGGTCTCGGGAGTGAGCAGTTCTTC. Looking up the rest from reference TRBV11-1 and TRBJ2-1 gives the full variable domain: EAEVAQSPRYKITEKSQAVAFWCDPISGHATLYWYRQILGQGPELLVQFQDESVVDDSQLPKDRFSAERLKGVDSTLKIQPAELGDSAMYLCASSRPQGLGSEQFFGPGTRLTVL.

V is TRBV6-6 and J is TRBJ1-2; D unresolved. CDR1 is MNHNY, CDR2 SVGAGI, per germline (reference sequence). The CDR3 sequence is 13 residues long. V was trimmed by 0 bases and J by 7 bases, leaving 9 bases between them. CDR3 bases: TGTGCCAGCAGTTACTCCCCCGCGGGTGGCTACACCTTC. It codes for CASSYSPAGGYTF.

The rearrangement joins TRBV5-1 to TRBJ2-7, with D unclear. Trimming pared 0 bases from V and 3 bases from J, leaving 13 bases between. CDR3 length: 15 residues. Germline assignment: CDR1 SGHRS and CDR2 YFSETQ. Written as DNA, the CDR3 is TGCGCCAGCAGCTTGGCTGGGGTCTGGGGCTACGAGCAGTACTTC. Translated: CASSLAGVWGYEQYF.

The rearrangement joins TRBV5-1 to TRBJ2-7; the match to TRBD1 covers 10 bases. With 4 bases clipped from V and 7 bases from J, the junction kept 14 bases outside the gene matches. The CDR3 runs to 16 residues. CDR1 SGHRS and CDR2 YFSETQ come from the germline V gene. CDR3: CASSPGDRGPINEQYF. In DNA form, the CDR3 reads TGCGCCAGCAGCCCAGGGGACAGGGGCCCGATCAATGAGCAGTACTTC.